The clone carrying this T cell receptor beta chain was recorded at least ten times. What it binds is not known. The data are from a study of early T cells in non-severe SARS-CoV-2 infection. Across the study: From unsorted whole blood, bulk RNA was sequenced, and the chains remained unpaired.

Unique molecular identifiers were attached to individual cDNA molecules. TCRdb reanalysed the 5' RACE reads using MiXCR and keeps one entry per CDR3 protein. The repertoire includes around 50,000 distinct CDR3 sequences, roughly 6.5% of them detected once, and less than 5% sits in the top ten. Germline values: CDR1 SGHAT, CDR2 FQNNGV. V lost 5 bases and J 4 bases, leaving 12 bases between the germline ends. The CDR3 has 13 residues. Broader study findings: Matches to VDJdb favored anti-spike CD8 responses and missed private and CD4 specificities.

V usage is TRBV11-2 and J usage is TRBJ2-7; D unresolved. The receptor comes from an adult who was a healthcare worker with PCR-confirmed SARS-CoV-2 infection or an uninfected control (not recorded which). Material: whole blood. Here the CDR3 reads CASSTGTWYEQYF. The CDR3, as DNA: TGTGCCAGCAGCACCGGCACATGGTACGAGCAGTACTTC. The whole variable domain, filled in from reference TRBV11-2 and TRBJ2-7, reads EAGVAQSPRYKIIEKRQSVAFWCNPISGHATLYWYQQILGQGPKLLIQFQNNGVVDDSQLPKDRFSAERLKGVDSTLKIQPAKLEDSAVYLCASSTGTWYEQYFGPGTRLTVT.